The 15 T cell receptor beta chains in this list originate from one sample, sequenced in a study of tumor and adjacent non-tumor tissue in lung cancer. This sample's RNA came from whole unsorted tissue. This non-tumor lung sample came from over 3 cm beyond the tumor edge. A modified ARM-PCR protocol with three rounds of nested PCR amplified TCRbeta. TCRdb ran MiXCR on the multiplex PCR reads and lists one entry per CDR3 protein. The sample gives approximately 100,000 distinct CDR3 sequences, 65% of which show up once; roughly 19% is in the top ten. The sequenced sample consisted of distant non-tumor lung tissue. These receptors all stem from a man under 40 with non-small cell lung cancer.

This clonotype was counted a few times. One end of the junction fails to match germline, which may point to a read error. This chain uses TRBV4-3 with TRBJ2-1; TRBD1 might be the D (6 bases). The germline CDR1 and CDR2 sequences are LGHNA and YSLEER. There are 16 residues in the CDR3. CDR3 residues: CTSSQDRGLGRNEQFF. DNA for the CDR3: TGCACCAGCAGCCAAGATAGGGGGTTAGGCCGGAATGAGCAGTTCTTC.

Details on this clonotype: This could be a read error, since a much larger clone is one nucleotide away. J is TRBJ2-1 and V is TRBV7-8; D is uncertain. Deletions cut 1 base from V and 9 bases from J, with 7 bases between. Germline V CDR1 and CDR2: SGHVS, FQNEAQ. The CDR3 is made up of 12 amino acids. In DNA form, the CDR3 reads TGTGCCAGCAGCTTAGGGTTGGTTGAGCAGTTCTTC. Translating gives CASSLGLVEQFF.

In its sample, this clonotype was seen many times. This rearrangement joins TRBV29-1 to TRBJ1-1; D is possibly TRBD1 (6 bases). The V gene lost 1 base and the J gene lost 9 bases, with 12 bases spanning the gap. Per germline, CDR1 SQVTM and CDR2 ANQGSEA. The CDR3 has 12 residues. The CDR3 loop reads CSVEGTAGKAFF. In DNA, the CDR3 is TGCAGCGTTGAAGGGACAGCTGGGAAAGCTTTCTTT.

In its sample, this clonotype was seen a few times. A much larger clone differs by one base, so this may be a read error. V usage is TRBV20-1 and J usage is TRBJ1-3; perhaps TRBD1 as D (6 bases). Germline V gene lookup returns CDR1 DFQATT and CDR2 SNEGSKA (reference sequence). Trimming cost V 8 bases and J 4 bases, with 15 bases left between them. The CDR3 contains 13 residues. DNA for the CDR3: TGCAGTACTAAACAGGGTAGCGGAAACACCATATATTTT. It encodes CSTKQGSGNTIYF.

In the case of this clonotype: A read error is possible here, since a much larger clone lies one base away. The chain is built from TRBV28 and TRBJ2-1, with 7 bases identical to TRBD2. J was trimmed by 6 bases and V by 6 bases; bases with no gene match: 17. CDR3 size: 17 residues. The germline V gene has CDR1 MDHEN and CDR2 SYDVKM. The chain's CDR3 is CASSCPRGEGLRNEQFF. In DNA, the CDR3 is TGTGCCAGCAGCTGTCCTCGGGGGGAGGGATTGCGCAATGAGCAGTTCTTC.

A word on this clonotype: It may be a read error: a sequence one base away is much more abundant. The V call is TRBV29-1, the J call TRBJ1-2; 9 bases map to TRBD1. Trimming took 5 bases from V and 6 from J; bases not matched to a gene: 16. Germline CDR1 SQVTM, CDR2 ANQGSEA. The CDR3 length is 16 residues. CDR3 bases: TGCAGCGTTCGTGGGACAGGGAGGAGAGAAAACCATGGCTACACCTTC. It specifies CSVRGTGRRENHGYTF.

The CDR3 DNA follows: TGCGCCAGCAGCCAAGAGGGGGACAGCTTCTACGAGCAGTACTTC. This sequence encodes CASSQEGDSFYEQYF. The rearrangement links TRBV4-1 to TRBJ2-7, with 7 positions matching TRBD1. Germline V CDR1 and CDR2: MGHRA, YSYEKL. The CDR3 runs to 15 residues. J lost 3 bases, V lost 0 bases, and 5 bases had no gene match.

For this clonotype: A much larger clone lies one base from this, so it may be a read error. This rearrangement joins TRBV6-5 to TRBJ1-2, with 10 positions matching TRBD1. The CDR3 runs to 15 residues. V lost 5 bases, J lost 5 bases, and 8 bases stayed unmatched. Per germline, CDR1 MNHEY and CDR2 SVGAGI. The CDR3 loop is CASSPRQGARYGYTF. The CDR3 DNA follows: TGTGCCAGCAGTCCGAGACAGGGGGCGCGGTATGGCTACACCTTC.

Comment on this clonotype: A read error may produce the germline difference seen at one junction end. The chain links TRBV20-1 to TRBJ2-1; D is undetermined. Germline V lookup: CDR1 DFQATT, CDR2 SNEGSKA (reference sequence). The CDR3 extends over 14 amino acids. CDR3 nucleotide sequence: TGCAGTGCTAGAGATATGTTGACCTACAATGAGCAGTTTTTC. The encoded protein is CSARDMLTYNEQFF.

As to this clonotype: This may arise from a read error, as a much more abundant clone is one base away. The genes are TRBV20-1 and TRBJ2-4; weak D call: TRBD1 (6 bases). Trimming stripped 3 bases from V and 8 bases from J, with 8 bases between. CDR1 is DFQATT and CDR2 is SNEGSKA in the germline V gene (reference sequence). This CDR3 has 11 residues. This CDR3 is CSASEGDIQYF. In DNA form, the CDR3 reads TGCAGTGCTAGTGAGGGGGACATTCAGTACTTC.

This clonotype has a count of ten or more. CDR3 sequence (DNA): TGTGCCAGCAGCCCCCATCTGGAGTCGGGGATGGGAAATGAGCAGTTCTTC. This codes for CASSPHLESGMGNEQFF. This chain links TRBV5-4 with TRBJ2-1, with a tentative D call TRBD2 (5 bases). The CDR3 runs to 17 residues. Germline CDR1 SGHNT, CDR2 YYREEE (reference sequence). V was cut by 4 bases and J by 7 bases, with 24 bases left in between.

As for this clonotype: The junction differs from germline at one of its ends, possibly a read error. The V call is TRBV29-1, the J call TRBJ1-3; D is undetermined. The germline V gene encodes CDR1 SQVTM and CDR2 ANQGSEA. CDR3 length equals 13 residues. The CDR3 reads CSVEVYSGNTIYF. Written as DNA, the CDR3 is TGCAGTGTTGAAGTGTACTCTGGAAACACCATATATTTT.

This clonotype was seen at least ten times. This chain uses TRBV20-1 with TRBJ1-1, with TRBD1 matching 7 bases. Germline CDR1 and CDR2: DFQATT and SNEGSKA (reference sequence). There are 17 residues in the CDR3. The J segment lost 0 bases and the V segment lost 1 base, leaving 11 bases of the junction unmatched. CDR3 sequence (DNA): TGCAGTGCTAGAGCGTCCGGGACAGATTACATGAACACTGAAGCTTTCTTT. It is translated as CSARASGTDYMNTEAFF.

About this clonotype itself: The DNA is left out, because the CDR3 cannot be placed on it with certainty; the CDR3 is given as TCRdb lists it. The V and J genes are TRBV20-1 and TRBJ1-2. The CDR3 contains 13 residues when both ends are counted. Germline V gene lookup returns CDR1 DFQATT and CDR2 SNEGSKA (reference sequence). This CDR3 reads CSARVGTSYGCTF.

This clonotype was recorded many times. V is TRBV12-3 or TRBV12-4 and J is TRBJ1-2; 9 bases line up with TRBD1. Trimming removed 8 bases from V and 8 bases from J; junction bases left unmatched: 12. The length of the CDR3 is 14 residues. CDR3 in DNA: TGTGCCAGCGCGATGGACAGGGGTTATAAAGGCTACACCTTC. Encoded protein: CASAMDRGYKGYTF.